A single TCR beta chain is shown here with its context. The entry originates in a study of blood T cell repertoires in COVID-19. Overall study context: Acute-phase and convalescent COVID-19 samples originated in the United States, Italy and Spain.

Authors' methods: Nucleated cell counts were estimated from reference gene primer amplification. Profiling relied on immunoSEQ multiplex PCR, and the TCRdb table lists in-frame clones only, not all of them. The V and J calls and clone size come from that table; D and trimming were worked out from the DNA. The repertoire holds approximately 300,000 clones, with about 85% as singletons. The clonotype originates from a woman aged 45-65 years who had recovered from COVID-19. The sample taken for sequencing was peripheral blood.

The CDR3 coding sequence is TGTGCCAGCAGCCCCCGGGACAGGGGGCAGGGAGCTTTCTTT. It yields the protein CASSPRDRGQGAFF. The chain couples TRBV3-1 (or the pseudogene TRBV3-2) to TRBJ1-1, with 12 bases identical to TRBD1. Losses at the gene ends were 4 bases for V and 10 bases for J; bases not matched to a gene: 7. CDR3 length: 14 amino acids. Germline CDR1 LGHDT, CDR2 YNNKEL (reference sequence).